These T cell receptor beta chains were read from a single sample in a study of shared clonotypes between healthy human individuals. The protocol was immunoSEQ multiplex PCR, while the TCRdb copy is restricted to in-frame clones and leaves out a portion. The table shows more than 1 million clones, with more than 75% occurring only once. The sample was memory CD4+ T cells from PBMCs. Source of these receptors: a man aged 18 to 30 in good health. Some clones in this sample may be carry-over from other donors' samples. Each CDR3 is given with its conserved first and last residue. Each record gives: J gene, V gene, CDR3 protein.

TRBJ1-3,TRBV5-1,CASSSESGTIAGNTIYF
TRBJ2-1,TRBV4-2,CASSQTSGRLGNEQFF
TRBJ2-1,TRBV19,CASSPGQGGSYNEQFF
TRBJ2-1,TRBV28,CASTYGTAFPEQFF
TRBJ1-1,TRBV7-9,CASRKGGRSTEAFF
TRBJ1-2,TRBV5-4,CASSLPAGDLYGYTF
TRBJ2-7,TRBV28,CASRPGGGSGEQYF
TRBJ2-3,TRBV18,CASSPGRSSGKIDTQYF
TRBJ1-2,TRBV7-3,CASSPDRGPYGYTF
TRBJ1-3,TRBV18,CASSPQEAGNTIYF
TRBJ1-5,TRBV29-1,CSVVTGDNQPQHF
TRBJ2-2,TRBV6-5,CASSYAQANTGELFF
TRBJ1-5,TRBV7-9,CASSDRAQPQHF
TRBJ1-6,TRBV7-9,CASSPSGPLHF
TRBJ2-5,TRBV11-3,CASSLGGLAGGYPETQYF
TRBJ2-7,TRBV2,CASKVGVRGEQYF
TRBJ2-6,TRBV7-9,CASSLTGRAGANVLTF
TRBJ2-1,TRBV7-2,CASSIFSGSHPYNEQFF
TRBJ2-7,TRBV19,CASSGQGVSYEQYF
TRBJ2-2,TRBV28,CASRGGQNTGELFF
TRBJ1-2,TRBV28,CASSLLGYGYTF
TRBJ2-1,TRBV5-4,CASRPRTSGSWNEQFF
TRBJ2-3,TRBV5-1,CASSLAPGQGLRTDTQYF
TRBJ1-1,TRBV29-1,CSVDQGLNTEAFF
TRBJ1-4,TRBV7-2,CASGKNGANEKLFF
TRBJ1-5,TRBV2,CACQGDSNQPQHF
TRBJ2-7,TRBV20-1,CSASSTYEQYF
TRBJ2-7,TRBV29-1,CSVRRNPGSTYEQYF
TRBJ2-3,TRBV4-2,CASSQEGFHTDTQYF
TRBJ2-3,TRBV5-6,CASSLLGDRVLDTQYF
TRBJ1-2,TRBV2,CASSEGQGNNYGYTF
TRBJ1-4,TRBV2,CASSEGGTNEKLFF
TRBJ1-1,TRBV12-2,CASRYDSITEAFF
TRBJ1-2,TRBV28,CASSTGRINYGYTF
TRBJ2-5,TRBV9,CASSRQGRETQYF
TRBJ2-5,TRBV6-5,CASSSTGGPWETQYF
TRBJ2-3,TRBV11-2,CASSLGGSGSGADTQYF
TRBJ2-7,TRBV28,CASRREVYEQYF
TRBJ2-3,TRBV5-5,CASIYGVTDTQYF
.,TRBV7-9,CASSSGQTSYEQYF
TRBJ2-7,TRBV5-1,CASSFQIAGSEQYF
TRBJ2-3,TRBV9,CASSVGGSSDTQYF
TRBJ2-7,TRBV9,CASSVDGLGVEQYF
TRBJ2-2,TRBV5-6,CASSLDATTNTGELFF
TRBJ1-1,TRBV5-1,CASSAGQMNTEAFF
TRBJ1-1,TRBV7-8,CASSQTSLKRVNTEAFF
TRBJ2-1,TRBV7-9,CASSLWGRLTYNEQFF
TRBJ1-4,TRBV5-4,CASSEGQGGNEKLFF
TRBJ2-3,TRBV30,CAWSVAGVAATDTQYF
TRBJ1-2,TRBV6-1,CASSASGQYYGYTF
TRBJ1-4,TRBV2,CASSRPGGGDEKLFF
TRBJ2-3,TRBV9,CASSVEGGAQSTDTQYF
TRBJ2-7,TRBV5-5,CASSLGTSGSYEQYF